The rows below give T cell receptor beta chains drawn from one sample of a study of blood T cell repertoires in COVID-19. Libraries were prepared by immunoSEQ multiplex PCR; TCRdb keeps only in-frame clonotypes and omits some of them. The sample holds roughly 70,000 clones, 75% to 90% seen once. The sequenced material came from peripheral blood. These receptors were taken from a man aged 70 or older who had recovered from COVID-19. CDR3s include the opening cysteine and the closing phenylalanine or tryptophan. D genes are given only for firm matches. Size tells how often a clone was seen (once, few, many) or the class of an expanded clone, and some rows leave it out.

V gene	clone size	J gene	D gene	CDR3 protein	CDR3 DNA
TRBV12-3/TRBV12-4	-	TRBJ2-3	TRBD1	CASRKGAPNTQYF	TGTGCCAGCAGAAAGGGGGCGCCGAATACGCAGTATTTT
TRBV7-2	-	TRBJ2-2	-	CASSLEGGRTGELFF	TGTGCCAGCAGCTTAGAAGGAGGGCGCACCGGGGAGCTGTTTTTT
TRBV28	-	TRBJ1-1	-	CASSAGHRLFTEAFF	TGTGCCAGCTCCGCCGGGCACAGGCTTTTTACTGAAGCTTTCTTT
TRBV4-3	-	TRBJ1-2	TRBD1	CASSQNDRVGNGYTF	TGCGCCAGCAGCCAAAACGACAGGGTAGGAAATGGCTACACCTTC
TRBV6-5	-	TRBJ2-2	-	CASSYDVQGSGELFF	TGTGCCAGCAGTTACGACGTACAGGGTTCCGGGGAGCTGTTTTTT
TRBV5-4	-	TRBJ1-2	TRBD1	CASSLGTGVNYGYTF	TGTGCCAGCAGCTTGGGGACAGGGGTAAACTATGGCTACACCTTC
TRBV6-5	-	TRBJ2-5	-	CASRWSSGGGETQYF	TGTGCCAGCAGGTGGTCTAGCGGAGGGGGAGAGACCCAGTACTTC
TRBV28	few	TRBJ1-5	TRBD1	CASTSDRDKPQHF	TGTGCCAGCACCTCGGACAGGGACAAGCCCCAGCATTTT
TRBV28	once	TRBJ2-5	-	CASRPDGPQETQYF	TGTGCCAGCAGACCCGATGGGCCCCAAGAGACCCAGTACTTC
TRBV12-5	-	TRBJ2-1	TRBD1	CASGTGYGTGGSNEQFF	TGTGCTAGTGGTACGGGTTATGGGACAGGGGGTAGTAATGAGCAGTTCTTC
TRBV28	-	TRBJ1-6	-	CASRRGWNSPLHF	TGTGCCAGCCGCAGGGGATGGAATTCACCCCTCCACTTT
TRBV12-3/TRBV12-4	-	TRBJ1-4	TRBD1	CASSFGQGVQLFF	TGTGCCAGCAGTTTCGGACAGGGGGTCCAACTGTTTTTT
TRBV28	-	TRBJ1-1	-	CASSLDTDTEAFF	TGTGCCAGCAGTCTCGACACGGACACTGAAGCTTTCTTT
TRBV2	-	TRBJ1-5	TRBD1	CASSGTGGYSNQPQHF	TGTGCCAGCAGTGGGACAGGGGGATATAGCAATCAGCCCCAGCATTTT
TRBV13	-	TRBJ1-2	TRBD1	CASSSTGTGGSYGYTF	TGTGCCAGCAGCTCTACCGGGACAGGGGGCTCATATGGCTACACCTTC
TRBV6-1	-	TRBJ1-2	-	CASSESQSYGYTF	TGTGCCAGCAGTGAATCTCAGTCTTATGGCTACACCTTC
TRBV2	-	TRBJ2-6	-	CASKPDTYSGANVLTF	TGTGCCAGCAAACCGGACACCTACTCTGGGGCCAACGTCCTGACTTTC
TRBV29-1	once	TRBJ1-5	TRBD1	CSVQGAGENQPQHF	TGCAGCGTACAGGGGGCAGGGGAAAATCAGCCCCAGCATTTT
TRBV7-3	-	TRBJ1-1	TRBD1	CASSLDRTGGYEAFF	TGTGCCAGCAGCTTAGACCGGACAGGGGGCTACGAAGCTTTCTTT
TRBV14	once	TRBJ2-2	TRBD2	CASSSRDYEYTGELFF	TGTGCCAGCAGCAGCCGGGACTACGAGTACACCGGGGAGCTGTTTTTT
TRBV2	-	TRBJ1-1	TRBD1	CASSETGTVNTEAFF	TGTGCCAGCAGTGAAACCGGGACAGTGAACACTGAAGCTTTCTTT
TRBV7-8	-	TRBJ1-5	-	CASSLAYSNQPQHF	TGTGCCAGCAGCTTAGCCTATAGCAATCAGCCCCAGCATTTT
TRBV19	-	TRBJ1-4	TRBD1	CASTTGGVGLGEKLFF	TGTGCCAGTACCACAGGGGGCGTTGGTTTAGGAGAAAAACTGTTTTTT
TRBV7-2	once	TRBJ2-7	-	CASSLASGEQYF	TGTGCCAGCAGCTTAGCCTCGGGCGAGCAGTACTTC
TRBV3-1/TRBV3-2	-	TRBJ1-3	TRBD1	CASTHPGTGDSGNTIYF	TGTGCCAGCACTCACCCCGGGACAGGGGACTCTGGAAACACCATATATTTT
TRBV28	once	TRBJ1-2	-	CASSFGGAGRYGYTF	TGTGCCAGCAGTTTTGGTGGGGCGGGACGCTATGGCTACACCTTC
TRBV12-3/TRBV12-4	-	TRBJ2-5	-	CASSAGDQETQYF	TGTGCCAGCAGTGCAGGGGACCAAGAGACCCAGTACTTC
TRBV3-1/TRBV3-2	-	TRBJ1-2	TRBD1	CASSQTGNGGYTF	TGTGCCAGCAGCCAGACAGGGAACGGTGGCTACACCTTC
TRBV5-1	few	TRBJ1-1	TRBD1	CASSPRGQGPSHEAFF	TGCGCCAGCAGCCCCCGGGGACAGGGGCCGTCTCATGAAGCTTTCTTT
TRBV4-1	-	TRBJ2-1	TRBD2	CASSQGLAGKGEQFF	TGCGCCAGCAGCCAAGGACTAGCGGGGAAGGGGGAGCAGTTCTTC
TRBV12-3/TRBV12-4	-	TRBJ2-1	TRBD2	CASSVGLAGEQFF	TGTGCCAGCAGTGTGGGACTAGCGGGAGAGCAGTTCTTC
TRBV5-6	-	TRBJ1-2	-	CASSLKGYGYTF	TGTGCCAGCAGCTTGAAGGGGTATGGCTACACCTTC
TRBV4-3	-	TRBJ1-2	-	CASSQGGNLNYGYTF	TGCGCCAGCAGCCAAGGGGGCAACCTTAACTATGGCTACACCTTC
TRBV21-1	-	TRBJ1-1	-	CANPGGGEAFF	TGTGCCAACCCGGGGGGGGGTGAAGCTTTCTTT
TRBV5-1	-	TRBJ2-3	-	CASSLLRGPTDTQYF	TGCGCCAGCAGCTTGCTGCGGGGCCCCACAGATACGCAGTATTTT
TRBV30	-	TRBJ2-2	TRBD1	CAGNRGTGELFF	TGTGCCGGCAACAGGGGCACCGGGGAGCTGTTTTTT
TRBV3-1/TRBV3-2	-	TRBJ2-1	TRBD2	CASSQGLAFGEQFF	TGTGCCAGCAGCCAAGGACTAGCGTTCGGCGAGCAGTTCTTC
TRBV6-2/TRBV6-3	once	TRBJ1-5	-	CASSYLGQGKNQPQHF	TGTGCCAGCAGTTATTTAGGGCAGGGGAAAAATCAGCCCCAGCATTTT
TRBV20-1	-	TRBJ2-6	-	CSASLTGVRASGANVLTF	TGCAGTGCTAGTTTAACGGGAGTGCGGGCGTCTGGGGCCAACGTCCTGACTTTC
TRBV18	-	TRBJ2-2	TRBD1	CASSLTTGIDTGELFF	TGTGCCAGCTCACTGACGACAGGGATTGACACCGGGGAGCTGTTTTTT
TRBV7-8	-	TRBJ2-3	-	CASSLAHGSGTDTQYF	TGTGCCAGCAGCTTAGCGCACGGTAGCGGCACAGATACGCAGTATTTT
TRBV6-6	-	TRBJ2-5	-	CASSSLRGGGETQYF	TGTGCCAGCAGTTCCCTTAGAGGGGGGGGAGAGACCCAGTACTTC
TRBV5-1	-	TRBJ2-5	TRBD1	CASSLAPGGSETQYF	TGCGCCAGCAGCTTGGCTCCAGGGGGCAGTGAGACCCAGTACTTC
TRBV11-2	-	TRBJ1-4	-	CASSLDREEKLFF	TGTGCCAGCAGCTTAGACAGGGAAGAAAAACTGTTTTTT
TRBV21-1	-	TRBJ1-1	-	CASSFRPPPGTGMAAFF	TGTGCCAGCAGCTTCCGACCCCCGCCCGGGACAGGGATGGCAGCTTTCTTT
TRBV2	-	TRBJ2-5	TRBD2	CASSILAGAGETQYF	TGTGCCAGCAGTATACTAGCGGGGGCGGGTGAGACCCAGTACTTC
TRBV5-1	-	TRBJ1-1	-	CASAPGSMNTEAFF	TGCGCCAGCGCCCCGGGGAGCATGAACACTGAAGCTTTCTTT
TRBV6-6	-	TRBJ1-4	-	CASSYMSEKLFF	TGTGCCAGCAGTTATATGAGTGAAAAACTGTTTTTT
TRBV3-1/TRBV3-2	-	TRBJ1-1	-	CASSPWRGTEAFF	TGTGCCAGCAGCCCCTGGAGGGGTACTGAAGCTTTCTTT
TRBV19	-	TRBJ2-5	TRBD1	CASSKDREETQYF	TGTGCCAGTAGTAAAGACAGGGAAGAGACCCAGTACTTC
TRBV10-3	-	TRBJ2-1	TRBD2	CAIDRGDNEQFF	TGTGCCATCGATCGGGGGGACAATGAGCAGTTCTTC
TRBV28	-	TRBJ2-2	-	CASRWGANTGELFF	TGTGCCAGCAGGTGGGGGGCGAACACCGGGGAGCTGTTTTTT
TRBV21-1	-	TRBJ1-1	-	CASAWRQGWMNTEAFF	TGTGCCAGCGCCTGGAGACAGGGGTGGATGAACACTGAAGCTTTCTTT
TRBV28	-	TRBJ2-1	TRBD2	CASSLSSSGRRGEQFF	TGTGCCAGCAGTTTATCATCTAGCGGGAGAAGGGGTGAGCAGTTCTTC